This T cell receptor (beta chain) was sequenced in a study of vaccination effects on CD4 cells after COVID-19. Across the study: Either the mRNA-1273 or the BNT162b2 vaccine was given to participants as two doses. General study points: After vaccination, at late timepoints, clones induced by infection and by vaccine contracted markedly. Only a few convalescent patients and no early post-infection timepoints featured in the study.

Germline V gene data show CDR1 as SGHTA and CDR2 as FQGNSA. V was trimmed by 3 bases and J by 0 bases, leaving 12 bases between them. CDR3 length equals 17 residues. The method was immunoSEQ multiplex PCR; TCRdb's version includes in-frame clones alone and lacks a portion of them. This table has 40,000 to 50,000 clones, approximately 80% appearing once. Comments on this clone: The antigen is not known.

Prior to sequencing, the ViraFEST assay stimulated PBMC with viral peptide pools, which expanded the antigen-specific CD4+ T cells. The culture ran for about 10 days, and then CD4+ T cells were isolated. The study found no prior SARS-CoV-2 infection in the vaccine recipients, who tested negative for nucleocapsid antibodies. Half-medium changes using IL-2 medium occurred on days 3 and 7. This specimen consisted of CD4+ T cells from PBMCs cultured with HCoV-NL63 spike peptides, obtained before COVID-19 vaccination. The chain recombines TRBV7-2 with TRBJ2-6, with D perhaps matching TRBD1 (6 bases). This clonotype originated in a human donor who received a COVID-19 vaccine. CDR3 coding DNA: TGTGCCAGCAGCTTCGACAGGTCCCTCTCTGGGGCCAACGTCCTGACTTTC. Translating it yields CASSFDRSLSGANVLTF.